This T cell receptor beta chain was observed in a study of beta chain features in type 1 diabetes. Study summary: Sorted cells from all samples, numbering about 99,000,000, were examined.

The isolated RNA, all of it, was reverse transcribed, so expressed TCRB transcripts were what got sequenced. TCRdb keeps only in-frame clones here, not all; method: immunoSEQ multiplex PCR. The table records some 700,000 clones, about an eighth of them present only once. Isolation of CD4+ naive, central memory, regulatory and stem cell-like memory cells was achieved by sorting via CD45RO/CCR7/CD25/CD127/CD95/CD27. Study results and limitations: Resolution of whether HLA type affects TCRB rearrangement was not achieved here. Moderate yet significant TCRB CDR3 shortening was seen in Type 1 diabetes patients in all four CD4+ subsets. It was among patients, rather than healthy donors, that naive, central memory and Treg TCRB repertoires appeared more similar.

On this clone: Antigen specificity is unknown.

Germline CDR1 MNHEY, CDR2 SVGAGI. V lost 6 bases, J lost 6 bases, and 15 bases lay in between. The CDR3 spans 14 residues. The receptor was derived from a man aged 18 to 29 with type 1 diabetes. The sample consisted of naive CD4+ T cells from blood. This chain connects TRBV6-5 to TRBJ2-1; no definite D call. CDR3 loop: CASRGGLYPNEQFF. The CDR3 nucleotides are TGTGCCAGCAGGGGTGGTCTTTACCCCAATGAGCAGTTCTTC.